Listed below are T cell receptor beta chains from one sample, sequenced in a study of CD4+ T cells in melanoma. The protocol was immunoSEQ multiplex PCR, while the TCRdb copy is restricted to in-frame clones and leaves out a portion. The data contain some 20,000 clones, about 83% of them seen just once; the ten biggest clones take up around 4.7%. Sample: cells from a culture (not recorded whether cultured in vitro). Receptors were obtained from a human donor with melanoma. Each CDR3 is given with its conserved first and last residue. Each record gives: D gene, clone size, J gene, V gene, CDR3 protein, CDR3 DNA. A D gene is named only where the DNA matches it firmly. Rows may omit the clone size; those that give it use once, few, many or a size class.

>.|once|TRBJ1-3|TRBV16
CASSQSFRGTGNTIYF
TGTGCCAGCAGCCAATCGTTCCGGGGGACTGGAAACACCATATATTTT
>.|.|TRBJ2-5|TRBV7-3
CASSLPFRQETQYF
TGTGCCAGCAGCTTACCTTTTCGGCAAGAGACCCAGTACTTC
>.|.|TRBJ1-5|TRBV30
CAWTTKPGLNQPQHF
TGTGCCTGGACTACCAAACCGGGACTCAATCAGCCCCAGCATTTT
>TRBD1|.|TRBJ2-3|TRBV4-1
CASSQGLTGLSTQYF
TGCGCCAGCAGCCAAGGGCTGACAGGGCTGTCCACGCAGTATTTT
>TRBD1|.|TRBJ2-1|TRBV5-1
CASSTSGTGTYGQFF
TGCGCCAGCAGCACCTCCGGGACAGGGACGTATGGGCAGTTCTTC
>TRBD2|.|TRBJ2-5|TRBV11-1
CASSITRGGPTGETQYF
TGTGCCAGCAGCATAACTAGGGGAGGGCCAACGGGAGAGACCCAGTACTTC
>.|.|TRBJ1-2|TRBV6-6
CASSQRDGYGYTF
TGTGCCAGCAGCCAGAGGGATGGCTATGGCTACACCTTC
>TRBD1|.|TRBJ1-1|TRBV5-6
CASSLQGARTEAFF
TGTGCCAGCAGCTTGCAGGGGGCGAGAACTGAAGCTTTCTTT
>.|.|TRBJ2-7|TRBV2
CASKTQGKSYEQYF
TGTGCCAGCAAAACACAGGGCAAGTCCTACGAGCAGTACTTC
>.|.|TRBJ2-2|TRBV4-2
CASSQDPIFIADLNTGELFF
TGTGCCAGCAGCCAAGATCCAATTTTTATAGCGGACTTGAACACCGGGGAGCTGTTTTTT
>.|.|TRBJ1-6|TRBV15
CATSRGPARDSPLHF
TGTGCCACCAGCAGAGGGCCAGCCCGAGATTCACCCCTCCACTTT
>.|.|TRBJ2-7|TRBV6-6
CASSYASGVDIYEQYF
TGTGCCAGCAGTTACGCTTCGGGGGTCGATATATACGAGCAGTACTTC
>.|.|TRBJ1-1|TRBV10-3
CAIREQGGTEAFF
TGTGCCATCAGGGAACAGGGCGGAACTGAAGCTTTCTTT
>.|.|TRBJ2-7|TRBV4-1
CASSRDKGPYEQYF
TGCGCCAGCAGCCGAGACAAGGGCCCCTACGAGCAGTACTTC
>.|.|TRBJ2-7|TRBV9
CASSSKQGSEQYF
TGTGCCAGCAGTTCTAAGCAGGGGAGCGAGCAGTACTTC
>.|.|TRBJ1-5|TRBV9
CASSEGEGSWQPQHF
TGTGCCAGCAGCGAGGGGGAGGGATCGTGGCAGCCCCAGCATTTT
>.|.|TRBJ1-5|TRBV10-3
CAISELGGRGPQHF
TGTGCCATCAGTGAGCTGGGGGGAAGAGGGCCCCAGCATTTT
>.|.|TRBJ1-2|TRBV6-1
CASKLDSRRSGYTF
TGTGCCAGTAAATTGGACAGCCGCAGGAGTGGCTACACCTTC
>.|once|TRBJ1-1|TRBV5-5
CASGQNRWDEAFF
TGTGCCAGCGGCCAGAACAGGTGGGATGAAGCTTTCTTT
>.|.|TRBJ1-1|TRBV7-9
CASSLRNTNTEAFF
TGTGCCAGCAGCCTACGGAATACAAACACTGAAGCTTTCTTT
>.|.|TRBJ2-5|TRBV5-1
CASSLEAVQYF
TGCGCCAGCAGCTTGGAGGCAGTCCAGTACTTC
>.|.|TRBJ2-7|TRBV4-3
CASSQGDEQYF
TGCGCCAGCAGCCAAGGTGACGAGCAGTACTTC
>.|few|TRBJ2-2|TRBV9
CASSVNKAGVNTGELFF
TGTGCCAGCAGCGTAAATAAGGCAGGGGTGAACACCGGGGAGCTGTTTTTT
>.|.|TRBJ1-5|TRBV7-2
CASSLAGQPQHF
TGTGCCAGCAGCTTAGCAGGACAGCCCCAGCATTTT
>.|.|TRBJ1-5|TRBV5-1
CASSLGSANQPQHF
TGCGCCAGCAGCTTGGGATCGGCCAATCAGCCCCAGCATTTT
>.|.|TRBJ2-7|TRBV6-1
CASSERGAASYEQYF
TGTGCCAGCAGTGAACGGGGGGCAGCTTCCTACGAGCAGTACTTC
>.|.|TRBJ1-4|TRBV1
CTSSQENSATNEKLFF
TGCACCAGCAGCCAAGAGAATTCTGCAACTAATGAAAAACTGTTTTTT
>TRBD1|few|TRBJ1-6|TRBV29-1
CSVRKQGTNSPLHF
TGCAGCGTCCGTAAACAGGGGACAAATTCACCCCTCCACTTT
>TRBD2|.|TRBJ2-5|TRBV11-2
CASSLAGGQETQYF
TGTGCCAGCAGCTTAGCGGGGGGACAAGAGACCCAGTACTTC
>.|.|TRBJ1-5|TRBV5-8
CASSYRAQPQHF
TGTGCCAGCAGCTACAGGGCTCAGCCCCAGCATTTT
>.|.|TRBJ1-4|TRBV7-3
CASSLRLTTNEKLFF
TGTGCCAGCAGCCTCCGACTTACCACTAATGAAAAACTGTTTTTT
>TRBD1|.|TRBJ1-4|TRBV4-1
CASSQDRGRKGLNEKLFF
TGCGCCAGCAGCCAAGACAGGGGGCGTAAAGGTCTGAATGAAAAACTGTTTTTT
>TRBD2|.|TRBJ2-3|TRBV30
CAWRGKRGTGDTQYF
TGTGCCTGGAGAGGAAAGCGGGGGACCGGAGATACGCAGTATTTT
>.|.|TRBJ1-1|TRBV11-2
CASSSRGRTEAFF
TGTGCCAGCAGCTCCCGGGGAAGAACTGAAGCTTTCTTT
>TRBD1|.|TRBJ1-5|TRBV6-1
CASRGDRGNQPQHF
TGTGCCAGCAGGGGAGACAGGGGGAATCAGCCCCAGCATTTT
>.|.|TRBJ1-2|TRBV18
CASSPGSGQRGYTF
TGTGCCAGCTCACCGGGTTCAGGGCAAAGGGGCTACACCTTC
>.|.|TRBJ2-7|TRBV18
CASSPGRVEQYF
TGTGCCAGCTCACCAGGCAGGGTCGAGCAGTACTTC
>.|few|TRBJ1-2|TRBV27
CASSGTTGSRGYTF
TGTGCCAGCAGTGGGACCACAGGGTCGCGGGGCTACACCTTC
>TRBD2|.|TRBJ2-5|TRBV5-4
CASSTGPLAAQETQYF
TGTGCCAGCAGCACGGGGCCACTAGCGGCGCAAGAGACCCAGTACTTC
>.|few|TRBJ1-5|TRBV6-5
CASRTTLNQPQHF
TGTGCCAGCAGAACCACCCTGAATCAGCCCCAGCATTTT
>.|.|TRBJ1-1|TRBV2
CAITRGPGTEAFF
TGTGCCATAACACGAGGGCCGGGCACTGAAGCTTTCTTT
>TRBD1|few|TRBJ1-6|TRBV7-9
CASSSSNRGSYNSPLHF
TGTGCCAGCAGCTCTTCTAACAGGGGTTCCTATAATTCACCCCTCCACTTT
>.|.|TRBJ1-1|TRBV29-1
CSVEGVDSGVNTEAFF
TGCAGCGTTGAAGGGGTGGACAGTGGGGTGAACACTGAAGCTTTCTTT
>.|.|TRBJ1-2|TRBV6-1
CASSVGTNYGYTF
TGTGCCAGCAGTGTGGGGACTAACTATGGCTACACCTTC